This T cell receptor beta chain was identified in a study of T-cell reconstitution after alpha-beta-depleted transplantation in children (TCRdb year 2016). Background on the whole study: Using TCR repertoire profiling, the study quantitatively followed how T-cell immune reconstitution unfolded in children after TCRalphabeta/CD19-depleted allogeneic hematopoietic cell transplantation. The investigation overall reported the following: The apparently early recovery of alphabetaT-cell counts about two months after transplant reportedly depended on only several hundred rapidly expanded clones that came from non-depleted graft cells. Hyperexpanded clone frequencies declined over subsequent months; after one year, T-cell counts and TCRbeta diversity were mostly attributed to newly produced T cells. The high TCRbeta diversity at day 60 in some patients was ascribed to recipient T cells and intrathymic progenitors that had survived conditioning.

In this sample, this clonotype turned up many times. Its antigen specificity is not known. Base-call qualities are not available, and no considerably larger clone is one nucleotide away. Receptor libraries were prepared by PCR. Sequencer: Illumina HiSeq 2500. Molecular barcoding was employed in the preparation of TCR libraries, with unique molecular identifiers being used to normalize TCRbeta repertoire quantification. Clones were called with MiXCR by TCRdb after fastp trimmed the public reads at Q25, and only in-frame beta chains were retained. Records with the same CDR3 protein are collapsed into one entry carrying the most frequent genes and DNA. This sample gives approximately 97,000 distinct CDR3 sequences in total; around 7.8% of them show up just once. The ten biggest clones cover over 15% of the sample. The CDR3 covers 12 residues, taking in both the cysteine and the phenylalanine. The CDR3 DNA has 36 bases and is translated from base 1. CDR1 LGHNT and CDR2 FRNRAP are derived from the germline V gene. Trimming takes 5 bases from V and 6 bases from J, and the germline ends sit 8 bases apart.

Taken with the paper, the label for treatment or condition translates to: allogeneic hematopoietic cell transplantation with graft depleted of TCRalphabeta T cells and CD19 B cells. The transplant recipients were children given TCRalphabeta/CD19-depleted allogeneic hematopoietic cell grafts. This material consisted of PBMCs, taken before TCRalphabeta/CD19-depleted stem cell transplant. The chain links TRBV12-5 with TRBJ1-5, with no D gene named confidently. This receptor was obtained from a boy younger than 10 with acute lymphoblastic leukemia, due to receive a stem cell transplant. The CDR3 protein sequence reads: CASGLPGQPQHF. The DNA sequence reads TGTGCTAGTGGTCTTCCAGGTCAGCCCCAGCATTTT.